The 4 T cell receptor delta chains listed next were all sequenced from one sample in a study of γδ T cells in repeated Plasmodium falciparum infection. Bulk repertoires came from Vgamma9/Vdelta2+ or Vdelta2-negative gammadelta T cells flow-sorted from PBMC. With CATT, TCRdb re-called clones from the multiplex PCR reads. The sample has 50,000 to 60,000 delta-chain clones; roughly 1.9% are singletons. What was sequenced was gamma-delta T cells from blood. These receptors came from a pool of human donors (malaria-infected and uninfected, not separated).

This clone was found a few times. A far larger clone is just one base off, so this is likely a read error. Other DNA sequences in the same sample also yield this CDR3. The rearrangement uses TRDV1 and TRDJ1; 13 nucleotides agree with TRDD3. The J gene, left out of TCRdb, was set here by checking the DNA against germline. This CDR3 comprises 24 residues. Unmatched junction bases numbered 24, after V lost 0 bases and J lost 2 bases. Germline V gene sequence: CDR1 TSWWSYY, CDR2 QGS. CDR3 in amino acids: CALGELFSFPPIGYWGIRTDKLIF. CDR3 DNA sequence: TGTGCTCTTGGGGAACTTTTCTCCTTCCCGCCAATTGGGTACTGGGGGATACGTACCGATAAACTCATCTTT.

This clone was seen a few times. The protein that TCRdb holds for this DNA derives from a much larger clone and differs from the translated DNA at residue 7, which likely indicates a read error; the protein shown here is translated from the DNA. The rearrangement links TRDV1 to TRDJ1, with D possibly TRDD2 on 6 matching bases. The J gene comes from matching the DNA to germline here; TCRdb lacks it. Germline V lookup: CDR1 TSWWSYY, CDR2 QGS. The CDR3 consists of 17 residues. V lost 0 bases to trimming and J lost 6 bases, with 20 bases between them. CDR3 nucleotides: TGTGCTCTTGGGGAACTAAGGGGGCTTCCTGCCCAACATAAACTCATCTTT. This codes for CALGELRGLPAQHKLIF.

This clone was counted a few times. The protein TCRdb lists belongs to a much larger clone and differs from this DNA's translation at residue 9, which points to a read error; the protein shown is made from the DNA. The chain couples TRDV1 to TRDJ1; D call uncertain. TCRdb lists no J gene, so it was determined here by aligning the DNA to germline. The CDR3 spans 15 residues. CDR1 is TSWWSYY, CDR2 QGS, per germline. Trimming removed 1 base from V and 3 bases from J, with 12 bases in between. The CDR3 DNA is TGTGCTCTTGGGGAACCCTTATCCGTCCCCGATAAACTCATCTTT. This sequence encodes CALGEPLSVPDKLIF.

This clone was picked up many times. This probably arose from a read error, given a far larger clone one base away. The chain uses TRAV38-2/DV8 and TRDJ1; a weak D match, TRDD3 (6 bases). The CDR3 is 12 residues long. The germline gives CDR1 TSESDYY, CDR2 QEAYKQQN. Trimming shortened V by 2 bases and J by 8 bases, and 10 bases separated the two germline ends. The CDR3 is CAYRRLGGKLIF. CDR3 nucleotide sequence: TGTGCTTATAGGAGACTGGGTGGGAAACTCATCTTT.